Below, 4 T cell receptor beta chains from the same sample are listed, as sequenced in a study of blood T cell repertoires in COVID-19. The repertoire was sequenced with immunoSEQ multiplex PCR; TCRdb's copy has only in-frame clones and lacks some. The data contain around 130,000 clones, approximately 90% of them singletons. The material sequenced was peripheral blood. All receptors derive from a woman older than 75 with acute or convalescent COVID-19.

The rearrangement links TRBV7-2 to TRBJ2-1, with 8 nucleotides matching TRBD2. This CDR3 is built from 14 residues. The V gene end was trimmed by 5 bases and the J gene end by 4 bases; junction bases not matched to a gene: 4. The germline V gene has CDR1 SGHTA and CDR2 FQGNSA. DNA for the CDR3: TGTGCCAGCAGCAAAGGACTAGCATACAATGAGCAGTTCTTC. Its translation: CASSKGLAYNEQFF.

The V gene is TRBV6-1, the J gene TRBJ1-3, with 7 nucleotides matching TRBD1. Trimming cost V 3 bases and J 4 bases; bases outside gene matches: 3. The CDR3 is made up of 14 amino acids. In germline, CDR1 is MNHNS, CDR2 SASEGT. CDR3 coding DNA: TGTGCCAGCAGTGAGGACAGGAGGGGAAACACCATATATTTT. It specifies CASSEDRRGNTIYF.

Here the CDR3 reads CASSPGHLETQYF. Here the CDR3 DNA reads TGCGCCAGCAGCCCGGGACACCTAGAGACCCAGTACTTC. The chain couples TRBV5-1 to TRBJ2-5, with TRBD1 as a possible D gene (6 bases). CDR1 is SGHRS, CDR2 YFSETQ, per germline. CDR3 length: 13 amino acids. Trimming cost V 4 bases and J 4 bases, with 11 bases left between them.

This clone has a handful of counts. The chain uses TRBV18 and TRBJ2-7; the D gene is possibly TRBD2 (5 bases). The germline V and J ends were trimmed by 2 bases and 2 bases, with 10 bases remaining between them. Germline loops: CDR1 KGHSH, CDR2 LQKENI. The CDR3 is made up of 14 amino acids. The CDR3 nucleotides are TGTGCCAGCTCACCAAGGACTGACACCTACGAGCAGTACTTC. This codes for CASSPRTDTYEQYF.